What follows describes a single T cell receptor beta chain. Individuals aged 18 to 89 years were recruited from 24 US areas. Assignment of participants to cohorts was predicated upon participant-reported clinical history. Recovered status in Cohort 3 required two negative PCRs, clearance, or symptom resolution. The sample belongs to a study of blood T cell repertoires in COVID-19. As for the study in general: Acute and convalescent COVID-19 samples came from the United States, Italy and Spain.

This CDR3 is built from 16 residues. V was pared by 3 bases and J by 4 bases, with 16 bases between. CDR1 is LNHDA, CDR2 SQIVND, per germline (reference sequence). Only in-frame clones appear in the TCRdb table, and some are missing; sequencing was by immunoSEQ multiplex PCR. The table has approximately 260,000 clones, 89% seen once. The sample was PBMCs or T cells enriched from blood (not recorded which). The clonotype comes from a woman aged 60-75 years who had recovered from COVID-19. The V call is TRBV19, the J call TRBJ2-1; D gene uncertain. DNA for the CDR3: TGTGCCAGTAGTATTGGCTGGGCGAAATCTTACAATGAGCAGTTCTTC. As protein: CASSIGWAKSYNEQFF. Supplemented by reference TRBV19 and TRBJ2-1, the full variable domain reads DGGITQSPKYLFRKEGQNVTLSCEQNLNHDAMYWYRQDPGQGLRLIYYSQIVNDFQKGDIAEGYSVSREKKESFPLTVTSAQKNPTAFYLCASSIGWAKSYNEQFFGPGTRLTVL.